This T cell receptor beta chain was sequenced for a study of cytotoxic CD8 clonotypes in ibrutinib-treated CLL. This clone was observed a few times. CDR3 length equals 12 residues. Trimming took off 3 bases at V and 9 bases at J, with 8 bases between the two ends. Germline values: CDR1 MNHEY, CDR2 SVGAGI. The table came from immunoSEQ multiplex PCR; TCRdb's copy has only in-frame clones and leaves some out. The sample includes approximately 350,000 clones, under 70% seen only once; the top ten take roughly 6%. This clonotype was obtained from a human donor with chronic lymphocytic leukemia. The rearrangement links TRBV6-5 to TRBJ2-2; D might be TRBD2 (6 bases). Here the sequenced sample was PBMCs, taken after 36 months of ibrutinib treatment. CDR3 amino acids: CASSYRGRELFF. CDR3 coding DNA: TGTGCCAGCAGTTATCGGGGGAGGGAGCTGTTTTTT.